The sequence of this T cell receptor (beta chain) was determined in a study of T-cell memory formation after mild COVID-19. Study-wide findings and caveats: Some clones that responded turned up in pre-infection memory, which suggests that cross-reactive memory joined in.

Worth noting for this clonotype: Its antigen is currently unknown.

The TCR alpha and TCR beta cDNA libraries, bearing sample barcodes and UMIs, were generated by 5'RACE using constant-segment primers. MiXCR, applied by TCRdb to the 5' RACE reads, yields one record per CDR3 protein. The data contain approximately 440,000 distinct CDR3 sequences, approximately 20% of them singletons. The sequence was obtained from an adult woman who had mild COVID-19 (a few samples of this study predate the infection). Cell type and time point are not known. The sample comprised PBMCs or a T cell subset sorted from them (not recorded which).

CDR3 residues: CASSPTGSEAFF. CDR3 nucleotide sequence: TGTGCCAGCTCACCAACGGGGTCTGAAGCTTTCTTT. V gene TRBV18 combines with J gene TRBJ1-1; D gene unclear. Trimming took 2 bases from V and 6 from J, leaving 7 bases between them. The CDR3 is made up of 12 amino acids. Germline loops: CDR1 KGHSH, CDR2 LQKENI.